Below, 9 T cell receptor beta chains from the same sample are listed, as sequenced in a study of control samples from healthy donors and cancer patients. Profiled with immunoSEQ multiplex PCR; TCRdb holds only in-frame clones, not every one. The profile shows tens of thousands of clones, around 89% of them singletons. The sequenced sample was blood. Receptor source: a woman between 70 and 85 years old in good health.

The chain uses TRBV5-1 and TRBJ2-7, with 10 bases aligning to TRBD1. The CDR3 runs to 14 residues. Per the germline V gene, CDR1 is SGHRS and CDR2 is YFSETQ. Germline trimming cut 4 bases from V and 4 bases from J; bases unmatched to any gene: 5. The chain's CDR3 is CASSAGTGVYEQYF. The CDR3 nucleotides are TGCGCCAGCAGCGCCGGGACAGGGGTATACGAGCAGTACTTC.

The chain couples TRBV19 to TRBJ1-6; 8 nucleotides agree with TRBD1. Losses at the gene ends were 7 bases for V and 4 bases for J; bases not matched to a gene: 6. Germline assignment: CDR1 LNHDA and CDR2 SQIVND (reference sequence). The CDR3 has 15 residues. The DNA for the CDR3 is TGTGCCAGTAAGCGGACAGGGCAGTATAATTCACCCCTCCACTTT. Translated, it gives CASKRTGQYNSPLHF.

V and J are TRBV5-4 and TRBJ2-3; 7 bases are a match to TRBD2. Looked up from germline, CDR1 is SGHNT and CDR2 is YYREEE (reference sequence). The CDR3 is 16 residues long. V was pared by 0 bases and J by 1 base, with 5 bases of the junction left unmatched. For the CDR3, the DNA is TGTGCCAGCAGCTTGGTGGGAGGGCTGGGCACAGATACGCAGTATTTT. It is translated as CASSLVGGLGTDTQYF.

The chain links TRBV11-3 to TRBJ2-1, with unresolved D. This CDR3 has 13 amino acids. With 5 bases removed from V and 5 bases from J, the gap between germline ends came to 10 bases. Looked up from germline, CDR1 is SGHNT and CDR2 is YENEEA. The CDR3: CASSIAENNEQFF. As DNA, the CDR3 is TGTGCCAGCAGCATAGCAGAAAACAATGAGCAGTTCTTC.

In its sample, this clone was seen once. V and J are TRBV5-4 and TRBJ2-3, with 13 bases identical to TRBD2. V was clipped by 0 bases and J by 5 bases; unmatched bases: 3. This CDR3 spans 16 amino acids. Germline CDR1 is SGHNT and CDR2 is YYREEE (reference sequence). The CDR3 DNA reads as TGTGCCAGCAGCTTGGGACTAGCGGGGGGTCAAGATACGCAGTATTTT. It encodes CASSLGLAGGQDTQYF.

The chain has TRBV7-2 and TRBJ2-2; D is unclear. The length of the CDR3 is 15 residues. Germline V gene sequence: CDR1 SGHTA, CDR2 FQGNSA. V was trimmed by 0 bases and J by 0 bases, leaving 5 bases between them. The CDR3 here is CASSLAAANTGELFF. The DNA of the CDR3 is TGTGCCAGCAGCTTAGCAGCTGCGAACACCGGGGAGCTGTTTTTT.

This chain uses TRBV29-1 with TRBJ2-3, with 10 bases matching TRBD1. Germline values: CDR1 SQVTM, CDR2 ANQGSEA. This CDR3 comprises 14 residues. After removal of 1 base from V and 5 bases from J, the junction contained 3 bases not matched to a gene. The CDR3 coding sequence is TGCAGCGTTGAAGTCGGACAGGGGGGAGATACGCAGTATTTT. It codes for CSVEVGQGGDTQYF.

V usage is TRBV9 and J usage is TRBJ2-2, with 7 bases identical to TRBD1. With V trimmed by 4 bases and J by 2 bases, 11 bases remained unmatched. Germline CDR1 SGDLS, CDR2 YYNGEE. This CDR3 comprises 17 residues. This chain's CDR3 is CASSLSDRSANTGELFF. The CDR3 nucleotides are TGTGCCAGCAGCCTTTCGGACAGGTCCGCTAACACCGGGGAGCTGTTTTTT.

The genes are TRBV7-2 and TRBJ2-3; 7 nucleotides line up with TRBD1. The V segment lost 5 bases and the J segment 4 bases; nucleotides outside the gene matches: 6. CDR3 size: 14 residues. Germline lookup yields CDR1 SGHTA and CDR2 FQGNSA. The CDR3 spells CASSPGTVSDTQYF. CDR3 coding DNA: TGTGCCAGCAGCCCCGGGACAGTATCAGATACGCAGTATTTT.